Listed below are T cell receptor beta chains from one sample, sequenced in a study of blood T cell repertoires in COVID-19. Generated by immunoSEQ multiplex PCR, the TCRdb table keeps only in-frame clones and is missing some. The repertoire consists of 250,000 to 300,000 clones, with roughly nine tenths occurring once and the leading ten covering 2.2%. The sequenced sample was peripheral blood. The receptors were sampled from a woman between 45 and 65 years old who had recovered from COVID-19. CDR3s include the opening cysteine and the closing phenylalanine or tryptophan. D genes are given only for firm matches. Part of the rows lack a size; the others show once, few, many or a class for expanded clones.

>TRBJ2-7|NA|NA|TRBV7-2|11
TGTGCCAGCAGCCCCCTCTACGAGCAGTACTTC
CASSPLYEQYF
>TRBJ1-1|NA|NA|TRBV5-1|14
TGCGCCAGCAGCCTGACACAGGGATGGACTGAAGCTTTCTTT
CASSLTQGWTEAFF
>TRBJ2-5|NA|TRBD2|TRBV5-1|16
TGCGCCAGCAGCTTGGAACTAGCGGGGAACCAAGAGACCCAGTACTTC
CASSLELAGNQETQYF
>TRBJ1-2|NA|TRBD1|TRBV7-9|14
TGTGCCAGCAGCACGACCGGGACAGGGGATGGCTACACCTTC
CASSTTGTGDGYTF
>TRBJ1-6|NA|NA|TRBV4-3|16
TGCGCCAGCAGCTCGCGGGGGAGCTCCTATAATTCACCCCTCCACTTT
CASSSRGSSYNSPLHF
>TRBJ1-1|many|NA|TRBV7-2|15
TGTGCCAGCAGCTTAGACTTCCTGACATCCACTGAAGCTTTCTTT
CASSLDFLTSTEAFF
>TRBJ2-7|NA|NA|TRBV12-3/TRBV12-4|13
TGTGCCAGCAGCCCTAGAGGGGGGGGCGAGCAGTACTTC
CASSPRGGGEQYF
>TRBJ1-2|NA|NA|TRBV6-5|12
TGTTGTTCGACAAAGACTAACTATGGCTACACCTTC
CCSTKTNYGYTF
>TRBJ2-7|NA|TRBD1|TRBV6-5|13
TGTGCCAGCAGTCGGACAGGGAACTACGAGCAGTACTTC
CASSRTGNYEQYF
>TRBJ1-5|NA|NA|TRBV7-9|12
TGTGCCAGCAGCTCATCTAGCCAGCCCCAGCATTTT
CASSSSSQPQHF
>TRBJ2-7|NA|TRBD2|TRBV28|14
TGTGCCAGCAGTTCTAGCGGGAGGCGCTACGAGCAGTACTTC
CASSSSGRRYEQYF
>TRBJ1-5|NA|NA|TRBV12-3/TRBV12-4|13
TGTGCCAGCAGTCCCAGGGTAGGTCAGCCCCAGCATTTT
CASSPRVGQPQHF
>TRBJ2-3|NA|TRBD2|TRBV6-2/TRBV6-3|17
TGTGCCAGCAGTTACTCGAGGTCTAGCGGGAACCCAGATACGCAGTATTTT
CASSYSRSSGNPDTQYF
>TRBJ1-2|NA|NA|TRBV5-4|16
TGTGCCAGCAGCCACCCCTCGGACCGCGGAGGGACTGGCTACACCTTC
CASSHPSDRGGTGYTF
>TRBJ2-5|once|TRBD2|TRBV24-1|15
TGTGCCACCGGGGGGACTAGCGGTTTCCAAGAGACCCAGTACTTC
CATGGTSGFQETQYF
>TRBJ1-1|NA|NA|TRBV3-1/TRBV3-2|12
TGTGCCAGCAGATCAGGGTTAGCTGAAGCTTTCTTT
CASRSGLAEAFF
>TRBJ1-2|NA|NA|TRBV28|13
TGTGCCAGCAGACCCAGGGGACCCTATGGCTACACCTTC
CASRPRGPYGYTF
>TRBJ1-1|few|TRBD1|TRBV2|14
TGTGCCAGCAGTATAGAACAGGGGGCCACTGAAGCTTTCTTT
CASSIEQGATEAFF
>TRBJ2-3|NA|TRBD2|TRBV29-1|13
TGCAGCGTTGGGAAGCGGGGAGGAGATACGCAGTATTTT
CSVGKRGGDTQYF
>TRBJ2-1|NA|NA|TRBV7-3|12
TGTGCCAGCAGTAGCGAGTACAATGAGCAGTTCTTC
CASSSEYNEQFF
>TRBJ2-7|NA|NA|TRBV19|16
TGTGCCATCAAGGGGAGGGGGAGTCAAACGGCCGACGAGCAGTACTTC
CAIKGRGSQTADEQYF